What follows describes a single T cell receptor (beta chain). Its cognate antigen is unknown. Clones were read by immunoSEQ multiplex PCR, and TCRdb kept only the in-frame ones, dropping some. The sample carries about 31,000 clones, roughly 87% recorded once. These data come from a study of PD-1 blockade in classical Hodgkin lymphoma. Study details: Once every 2 weeks, patients received intravenous nivolumab at 3 mg/kg.

CDR1 and CDR2 from the germline V gene are LNHDA and SQIVND (reference sequence). The CDR3 consists of 14 residues. V was cut by 4 bases and J by 12 bases, with 19 bases left in between. All patients experienced relapse after autologous stem cell transplantation, and brentuximab vedotin exposure was variable. The CD4+ T cells used were purified from thawed PBMCs through magnetic negative selection. Study-wide results and limits: By C4D1, diversity of CD4+ TCRs had risen significantly, whereas that of CD8+ TCRs had not.

The clonotype originates from a human donor with classical Hodgkin lymphoma. This sample comprised CD4+ T cells from blood, obtained at baseline. The rearrangement uses TRBV19 and TRBJ2-1, with a possible D match to TRBD1 (6 bases). For the CDR3, the DNA is TGTGCCAGTAGTAAACACAGGGATATCCGCACGCAGTTCTTC. Amino acids: CASSKHRDIRTQFF.